One sample yielded the 26 T cell receptor beta chains listed below, sequenced in a study of OX40 agonist ivuxolimab in advanced cancers. Assay used: immunoSEQ multiplex PCR; TCRdb lists only in-frame clones, some missing. The data contain roughly 60,000 clones, roughly 89% of them singletons. The sample here was CD4+ or CD8+ T cells sorted from blood, taken in a trial of the OX40 agonist ivuxolimab. All receptors derive from an adult with an advanced solid tumor such as melanoma, head and neck, liver or kidney cancer.

The table lists this clone with a few counts. This chain links TRBV7-9 with TRBJ2-5; D is perhaps TRBD2 (6 bases). Per the germline V gene, CDR1 is SEHNR and CDR2 is FQNEAQ (reference sequence). The CDR3 loop spans 12 amino acids. The V and J ends lost 5 bases and 9 bases respectively, with 13 bases between them. The CDR3 sequence is CASSPGGLAQYF. The CDR3 DNA follows: TGTGCCAGCAGCCCTGGAGGGCTGGCCCAGTACTTC.

DNA for the CDR3: TGTGCCAGCTCACCACTTTTCTTAGGGCTAGCGGGGGTAACCTACAATGAGCAGTTCTTC. Protein: CASSPLFLGLAGVTYNEQFF. The J gene is TRBJ2-1, the V gene TRBV18, with 10 bases identical to TRBD2. The CDR3 runs to 20 residues. J gave up 2 bases and V 1 base, and 14 bases lay outside the gene matches. Germline CDR1 KGHSH, CDR2 LQKENI.

The chain uses TRBV6-6 and TRBJ2-5, with D perhaps matching TRBD2 (5 bases). V was cut by 7 bases and J by 7 bases, with 10 bases left in between. Germline CDR1 reads MNHNY; CDR2 reads SVGAGI (reference sequence). This CDR3 has 11 amino acids. The CDR3 coding sequence is TGTGCCAGCACGGCAGGAGGGACCCAGTACTTC. Residues: CASTAGGTQYF.

The chain joins TRBV27 to TRBJ2-3; 10 bases map to TRBD2. Per germline, CDR1 MNHEY and CDR2 SMNVEV (reference sequence). This CDR3 is built from 13 residues. The V segment lost 5 bases and the J segment 6 bases; nucleotides outside the gene matches: 2. CDR3 coding DNA: TGTGCCAGCAGTGATAGCGGGAGGGATACGCAGTATTTT. Amino acid sequence: CASSDSGRDTQYF.

The rearrangement joins TRBV5-1 to TRBJ2-1, with TRBD2 as a possible D gene (6 bases). V dropped 0 bases and J dropped 9 bases, with 10 bases sitting between them. CDR1 is SGHRS, CDR2 YFSETQ, per germline. The length of the CDR3 is 13 residues. The CDR3 protein is CASSLEGGGEQFF. The CDR3 DNA reads as TGCGCCAGCAGCTTGGAGGGAGGCGGTGAGCAGTTCTTC.

V gene TRBV11-3 combines with J gene TRBJ2-1; tentative D call: TRBD2 (5 bases). The V end lost 7 bases, the J end lost 0 bases, and 16 bases lay between the germline ends. The CDR3 extends over 16 amino acids. Germline lookup yields CDR1 SGHNT and CDR2 YENEEA. CDR3 amino acids: CASTTRIVSSYNEQFF. The CDR3 DNA reads as TGTGCCAGCACCACTAGGATAGTGAGCTCCTACAATGAGCAGTTCTTC.

CDR3 nucleotides: TGTGCCAGCAGTGGACTAGCGGGTAATAGGGGTGAGCAGTTCTTC. Protein product: CASSGLAGNRGEQFF. This chain links TRBV6-1 with TRBJ2-1; 10 nucleotides match TRBD2. Germline V gives CDR1 MNHNS, CDR2 SASEGT. This CDR3 has 15 residues. V dropped 4 bases and J dropped 9; count of bases not matched to a gene: 9.

V usage is TRBV10-3 and J usage is TRBJ2-7; D tentatively fits TRBD1 or TRBD2 (5 bases each). Germline V gene sequence: CDR1 ENHRY, CDR2 SYGVKD. The V end was cut by 6 bases, the J end by 0 bases, with 15 bases between. The CDR3 has 15 residues. CDR3 in amino acids: CAISNPGPHSYEQYF. CDR3 bases: TGTGCCATCAGCAATCCGGGACCACACTCCTACGAGCAGTACTTC.

This chain uses TRBV9 with TRBJ2-3, with 8 bases aligning to TRBD2. The CDR3 loop spans 14 amino acids. V was clipped by 4 bases and J by 4 bases; unmatched bases: 5. Germline assignment: CDR1 SGDLS and CDR2 YYNGEE. CDR3 in DNA: TGTGCCAGCAGCCCGGGAGGGGGGGCAGATACGCAGTATTTT. This codes for CASSPGGGADTQYF.

CDR3 residues: CASRVGVTEAFF. CDR3 sequence (DNA): TGTGCCAGTCGGGTGGGGGTCACTGAAGCTTTCTTT. The chain recombines TRBV6-6 with TRBJ1-1; maybe TRBD1 (5 bases). CDR3 length: 12 residues. V gave up 9 bases and J gave up 4 bases, with 12 bases separating them. CDR1 MNHNY and CDR2 SVGAGI come from the germline V gene (reference sequence).

The genes are TRBV30 and TRBJ2-3; 7 bases line up with TRBD2. Trimming removed 0 bases from V and 0 bases from J; junction bases left unmatched: 3. This CDR3 comprises 15 residues. Germline CDR1 reads GTSNPN; CDR2 reads SVGIG (reference sequence). The CDR3 loop is CAWSVPAGSTDTQYF. CDR3 nucleotide sequence: TGTGCCTGGAGTGTACCAGCGGGGAGCACAGATACGCAGTATTTT.

The chain carries TRBV10-3 and TRBJ2-3, with D possibly called TRBD1 or TRBD2 (5 bases each). The CDR3 sequence is 11 residues long. The germline CDR1 and CDR2 sequences are ENHRY and SYGVKD. Trimming removed 9 bases from V and 6 bases from J, with 10 bases in between. CDR3 amino acids: CAMGDSDTQYF. The DNA of the CDR3 is TGTGCCATGGGGGATAGCGATACGCAGTATTTT.

The rearrangement links TRBV19 to TRBJ2-3; TRBD2 is a possible D gene (6 bases). The ends were cut back, 6 bases at V and 0 bases at J, with 13 bases in the middle. Looked up from germline, CDR1 is LNHDA and CDR2 is SQIVND (reference sequence). The CDR3 contains 15 residues. The CDR3 DNA reads TGTGCCAGTAGCTTGGGACTGGTTAGCACAGATACGCAGTATTTT. Translation: CASSLGLVSTDTQYF.

The chain uses TRBV5-4 and TRBJ2-2; no definite D call. Between the trimmed V and J ends, which lost 0 bases and 1 base, there was a span of 10 bases. The CDR3 runs to 16 residues. Per germline, CDR1 SGHNT and CDR2 YYREEE (reference sequence). CDR3 in DNA: TGTGCCAGCAGCTTGGCCCTGGGCGGGAACACCGGGGAGCTGTTTTTT. It encodes CASSLALGGNTGELFF. Based on the CDR3 plus reference TRBV5-4 and TRBJ2-2, the full variable domain is ETGVTQSPTHLIKTRGQQVTLRCSSQSGHNTVSWYQQALGQGPQFIFQYYREEENGRGNFPPRFSGLQFPNYSSELNVNALELDDSALYLCASSLALGGNTGELFFGEGSRLTVL.

The chain recombines TRBV4-1 with TRBJ2-3; 7 positions match TRBD1. CDR1 MGHRA and CDR2 YSYEKL come from the germline V gene. V dropped 0 bases and J dropped 1; count of bases not matched to a gene: 13. The CDR3 loop spans 19 amino acids. The CDR3: CASSQDPMMTGWGTDTQYF. In DNA, the CDR3 is TGCGCCAGCAGCCAAGATCCAATGATGACAGGGTGGGGCACAGATACGCAGTATTTT.

The chain carries TRBV28 and TRBJ1-1, with 7 bases that match TRBD1. The germline CDR1 and CDR2 sequences are MDHEN and SYDVKM. The V segment lost 7 bases and the J segment 0 bases; nucleotides outside the gene matches: 5. The CDR3 is 14 residues long. CDR3 sequence: CASTQGWMNTEAFF. CDR3 DNA: TGTGCCAGCACACAGGGGTGGATGAACACTGAAGCTTTCTTT.

Concerning this clone: Additional DNA sequences in this sample encode the identical CDR3. The CDR3 nucleotides read TGTGCCTGGAGTAGGGGAACCGGGGAGCTGTTTTTT. Its translation is CAWSRGTGELFF. The rearrangement uses TRBV30 and TRBJ2-2, with TRBD1 as a possible D gene (5 bases). Germline V gene sequence: CDR1 GTSNPN, CDR2 SVGIG (reference sequence). The CDR3 loop spans 12 amino acids. V was trimmed by 2 bases and J by 5 bases, leaving 6 bases between them. The whole variable domain, remainder taken from reference TRBV30 and TRBJ2-2, is SQTIHQWPATLVQPVGSPLSLECTVEGTSNPNLYWYRQAAGRGLQLLFYSVGIGQISSEVPQNLSASRPQDRQFILSSKKLLLSDSGFYLCAWSRGTGELFFGEGSRLTVL.

By proportion, this clone is medium-sized. This chain links TRBV6-4 with TRBJ2-5, with TRBD2 matching 10 bases. The CDR3 length is 13 residues. V shed 5 bases, J shed 5 bases, and the junction held 2 bases outside the gene matches. CDR1 and CDR2 (germline): MRHNA, SNTAGT. DNA for the CDR3: TGTGCCAGCAGTCCAGCGGGAGGGGAGACCCAGTACTTC. It yields the protein CASSPAGGETQYF.

The V call is TRBV6-6, the J call TRBJ1-5; weak D call: TRBD1 (5 bases). Trimming cost V 5 bases and J 5 bases, with 10 bases left between them. There are 13 residues in the CDR3. From germline, CDR1 is MNHNY and CDR2 SVGAGI (reference sequence). The CDR3 coding sequence is TGTGCCAGCAGTCACCTCAGGGATCAGCCCCAGCATTTT. Translated: CASSHLRDQPQHF.

The chain's CDR3 is CASSTLSSPDTQYF. DNA of the CDR3: TGTGCCAGTAGTACCCTATCCAGCCCGGATACGCAGTATTTT. The chain combines TRBV19 with TRBJ2-3; D is ambiguous. This CDR3 spans 14 amino acids. V lost 4 bases and J lost 6, with 14 bases in between. Germline V gene lookup returns CDR1 LNHDA and CDR2 SQIVND (reference sequence). The complete variable domain, with remaining parts taken from reference TRBV19 and TRBJ2-3, reads DGGITQSPKYLFRKEGQNVTLSCEQNLNHDAMYWYRQDPGQGLRLIYYSQIVNDFQKGDIAEGYSVSREKKESFPLTVTSAQKNPTAFYLCASSTLSSPDTQYFGPGTRLTVL.

The V call is TRBV5-1, the J call TRBJ2-2; 9 nucleotides agree with TRBD1. Losses at the gene ends were 4 bases for V and 3 bases for J; bases not matched to a gene: 4. This CDR3 has 15 residues. CDR1 is SGHRS, CDR2 YFSETQ, per germline. The CDR3 sequence is CASSRTGADTGELFF. In nucleotides, the CDR3 is TGCGCCAGCAGCCGGACAGGGGCGGACACCGGGGAGCTGTTTTTT. The entire variable domain, with the rest obtained from reference TRBV5-1 and TRBJ2-2, is as follows: KAGVTQTPRYLIKTRGQQVTLSCSPISGHRSVSWYQQTPGQGLQFLFEYFSETQRNKGNFPGRFSGRQFSNSRSEMNVSTLELGDSALYLCASSRTGADTGELFFGEGSRLTVL.

V gene TRBV10-2 combines with J gene TRBJ2-5; no reliable D call. This CDR3 is built from 12 residues. The germline V gene has CDR1 WSHSY and CDR2 SAAADI. Deletions cut 5 bases from V and 5 bases from J, with 9 bases between. The CDR3 coding sequence is TGCGCCAGCAGTTGGGGTGGGGAGACCCAGTACTTC. As protein: CASSWGGETQYF.

V usage is TRBV7-8 and J usage is TRBJ2-5, with D possibly TRBD1 on 6 matching bases. In germline, CDR1 is SGHVS, CDR2 FQNEAQ. The CDR3 has 14 residues. V dropped 5 bases and J dropped 7 bases, with 17 bases sitting between them. The DNA for the CDR3 is TGTGCCAGCAGCAACCGGGACATCGCCCGGACCCAGTACTTC. This gives the protein CASSNRDIARTQYF.

The chain's CDR3 is CASHRGSYGYTF. In DNA, the CDR3 is TGTGCCAGTCACAGGGGTAGCTATGGCTACACCTTC. The rearrangement joins TRBV19 to TRBJ1-2, with 7 bases fitting TRBD1. Germline-derived CDR1 and CDR2 are LNHDA and SQIVND (reference sequence). This CDR3 spans 12 amino acids. The ends lost 8 bases at V and 4 bases at J; junction bases unmatched: 4.

The V and J genes are TRBV5-1 and TRBJ2-1; the match to TRBD2 covers 9 bases. This CDR3 spans 15 amino acids. V was pared by 4 bases and J by 6 bases, with 8 bases of the junction left unmatched. From germline, CDR1 is SGHRS and CDR2 YFSETQ. CDR3 nucleotide sequence: TGCGCCAGCAGCCCAGGGACTAGCAACCGCAATGAGCAGTTCTTC. Its translation is CASSPGTSNRNEQFF.

The rearrangement joins TRBV7-6 to TRBJ2-5; 11 nucleotides align to TRBD2. Germline values: CDR1 SGHVS, CDR2 FNYEAQ. The length of the CDR3 is 18 residues. V was pared by 3 bases and J by 1 base, with 10 bases of the junction left unmatched. CDR3 region: CASSFRASGGYSQETQYF. CDR3 sequence (DNA): TGTGCCAGCAGCTTCCGGGCTAGCGGGGGGTATAGCCAAGAGACCCAGTACTTC.